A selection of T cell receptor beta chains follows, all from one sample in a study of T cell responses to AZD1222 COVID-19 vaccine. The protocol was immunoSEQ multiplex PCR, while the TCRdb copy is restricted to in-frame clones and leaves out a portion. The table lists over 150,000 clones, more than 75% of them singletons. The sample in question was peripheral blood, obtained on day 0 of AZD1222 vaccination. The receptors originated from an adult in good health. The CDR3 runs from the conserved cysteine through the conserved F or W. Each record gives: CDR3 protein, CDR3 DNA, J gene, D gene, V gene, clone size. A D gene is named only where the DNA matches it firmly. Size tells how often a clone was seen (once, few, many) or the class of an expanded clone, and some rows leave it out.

CDR3 protein: CASSHDSDLGSPLHF
CDR3 DNA: TGTGCCAGCAGCCATGACTCGGACCTAGGTTCACCCCTCCACTTT
J gene: TRBJ1-6
D gene: -
V gene: TRBV14
clone size: -

CDR3 protein: CASSSTTGFKGYTF
CDR3 DNA: TGTGCCAGCAGCTCTACCACAGGGTTTAAGGGCTACACCTTC
J gene: TRBJ1-2
D gene: -
V gene: TRBV5-4
clone size: -

CDR3 protein: CASSPGTSGRRHEQYF
CDR3 DNA: TGTGCCAGCAGCCCGGGGACTAGCGGGAGGAGGCACGAGCAGTACTTC
J gene: TRBJ2-7
D gene: TRBD2
V gene: TRBV7-3
clone size: -

CDR3 protein: CASSRPGQDNQPQHF
CDR3 DNA: TGTGCCAGCAGCCGACCGGGACAGGACAATCAGCCCCAGCATTTT
J gene: TRBJ1-5
D gene: TRBD1
V gene: TRBV28
clone size: -

CDR3 protein: CASRSPSGGRGTDTQYF
CDR3 DNA: TGTGCCAGCAGGTCACCTAGCGGGGGCCGAGGCACAGATACGCAGTATTTT
J gene: TRBJ2-3
D gene: TRBD2
V gene: TRBV7-2
clone size: -

CDR3 protein: CASSYLGTSAAGEQFF
CDR3 DNA: TGTGCCAGCAGTTACCTAGGGACTAGCGCGGCCGGTGAGCAGTTCTTC
J gene: TRBJ2-1
D gene: TRBD2
V gene: TRBV6-5
clone size: -

CDR3 protein: CASSAAGQVTGELFF
CDR3 DNA: TGTGCCAGCAGCGCAGCGGGACAGGTCACCGGGGAGCTGTTTTTT
J gene: TRBJ2-2
D gene: -
V gene: TRBV13
clone size: -

CDR3 protein: CATSETGLGSGANVLTF
CDR3 DNA: TGTGCCACCAGTGAAACAGGGTTGGGCTCTGGGGCCAACGTCCTGACTTTC
J gene: TRBJ2-6
D gene: -
V gene: TRBV24-1
clone size: -

CDR3 protein: CASRRTADNEKLFF
CDR3 DNA: TGTGCCAGCAGAAGGACAGCTGACAATGAAAAACTGTTTTTT
J gene: TRBJ1-4
D gene: -
V gene: TRBV6-5
clone size: -

CDR3 protein: CASSYSPGPSPDTQYF
CDR3 DNA: TGTGCCAGCAGTTACTCCCCGGGACCCAGCCCAGATACGCAGTATTTT
J gene: TRBJ2-3
D gene: -
V gene: TRBV6-5
clone size: -

CDR3 protein: CAGGTTNNEQFF
CDR3 DNA: TGTGCCGGGGGGACTACCAACAATGAGCAGTTCTTC
J gene: TRBJ2-1
D gene: TRBD2
V gene: TRBV6-5
clone size: -

CDR3 protein: CASSLDQSSYNEQFF
CDR3 DNA: TGTGCCAGCAGTTTAGACCAGAGCTCCTACAATGAGCAGTTCTTC
J gene: TRBJ2-1
D gene: -
V gene: TRBV28
clone size: once

CDR3 protein: CASGPLAGANNEQFF
CDR3 DNA: TGTGCCAGCGGACCACTAGCGGGAGCTAACAATGAGCAGTTCTTC
J gene: TRBJ2-1
D gene: TRBD2
V gene: TRBV11-3
clone size: -

CDR3 protein: CASSQPTSPGLAGLIQYF
CDR3 DNA: TGCGCCAGCAGCCAACCAACATCACCGGGACTAGCGGGTCTTATTCAGTACTTC
J gene: TRBJ2-4
D gene: TRBD2
V gene: TRBV4-1
clone size: -

CDR3 protein: CASSQEKIGAPGETQYF
CDR3 DNA: TGCGCCAGCAGCCAAGAGAAGATCGGGGCCCCCGGGGAGACCCAGTACTTC
J gene: TRBJ2-5
D gene: -
V gene: TRBV4-1
clone size: -

CDR3 protein: CAAGRDQPQHF
CDR3 DNA: TGTGCCGCAGGTCGTGATCAGCCCCAGCATTTT
J gene: TRBJ1-5
D gene: -
V gene: TRBV6-5
clone size: once

CDR3 protein: CASSSAANYGYTF
CDR3 DNA: TGTGCCAGCAGTTCGGCGGCGAACTATGGCTACACCTTC
J gene: TRBJ1-2
D gene: -
V gene: TRBV9
clone size: few

CDR3 protein: CASSLNLGGAGHF
CDR3 DNA: TGTGCCAGCAGCCTCAACCTGGGGGGCGCCGGCCACTTT
J gene: TRBJ1-6
D gene: -
V gene: TRBV5-5
clone size: -

CDR3 protein: CANRQGVFGEQYF
CDR3 DNA: TGTGCCAACAGACAGGGAGTATTCGGCGAGCAGTACTTC
J gene: TRBJ2-7
D gene: TRBD1
V gene: TRBV12-3/TRBV12-4
clone size: -

CDR3 protein: CASSYSRADQPQHF
CDR3 DNA: TGTGCCAGCAGTTACTCTCGAGCCGATCAGCCCCAGCATTTT
J gene: TRBJ1-5
D gene: -
V gene: TRBV6-5
clone size: -

CDR3 protein: CASSSPTLAIPLHF
CDR3 DNA: TGTGCCAGCAGCTCCCCGACACTAGCGATACCCCTCCACTTT
J gene: TRBJ1-6
D gene: -
V gene: TRBV5-6
clone size: -

CDR3 protein: CASSSLAGTAYEQYF
CDR3 DNA: TGCGCCAGCAGCTCTCTAGCGGGAACCGCCTACGAGCAGTACTTC
J gene: TRBJ2-7
D gene: TRBD2
V gene: TRBV5-1
clone size: -

CDR3 protein: CASSQGWLAVTYNEQFF
CDR3 DNA: TGCGCCAGCAGCCAAGGTTGGCTAGCGGTTACCTACAATGAGCAGTTCTTC
J gene: TRBJ2-1
D gene: TRBD2
V gene: TRBV4-1
clone size: -

CDR3 protein: CASSFLQGAPIREKLFF
CDR3 DNA: TGTGCCAGCAGCTTTCTCCAGGGGGCCCCGATTAGGGAAAAACTGTTTTTT
J gene: TRBJ1-4
D gene: TRBD1
V gene: TRBV7-9
clone size: -